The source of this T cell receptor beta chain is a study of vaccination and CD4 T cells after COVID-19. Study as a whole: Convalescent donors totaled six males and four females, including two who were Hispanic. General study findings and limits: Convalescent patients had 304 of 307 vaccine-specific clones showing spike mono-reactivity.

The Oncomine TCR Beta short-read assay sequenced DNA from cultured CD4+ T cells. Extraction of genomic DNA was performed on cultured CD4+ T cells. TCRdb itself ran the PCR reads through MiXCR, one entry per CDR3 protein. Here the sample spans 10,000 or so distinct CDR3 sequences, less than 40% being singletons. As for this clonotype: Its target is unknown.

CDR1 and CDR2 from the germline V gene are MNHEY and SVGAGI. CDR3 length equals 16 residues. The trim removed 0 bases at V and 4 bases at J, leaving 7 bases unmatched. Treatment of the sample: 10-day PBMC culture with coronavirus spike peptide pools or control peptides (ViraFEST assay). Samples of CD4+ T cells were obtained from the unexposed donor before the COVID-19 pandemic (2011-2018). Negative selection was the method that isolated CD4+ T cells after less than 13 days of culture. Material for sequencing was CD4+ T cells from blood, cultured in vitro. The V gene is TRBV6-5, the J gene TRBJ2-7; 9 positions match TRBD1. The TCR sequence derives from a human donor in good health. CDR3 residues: CASSYSVDRGTYEQYF. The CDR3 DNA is TGTGCCAGCAGTTACTCTGTGGACAGGGGAACGTACGAGCAGTACTTC.